The present TCR beta chain was sequenced within a study of T-cell reconstitution after alpha-beta-depleted transplantation in children. Preparation of the TCRbeta library used unique molecular identifiers. Via MiXCR, TCRdb re-called the PCR reads, giving one row per CDR3 protein. The table includes hundreds of thousands of distinct CDR3 sequences, over 10% detected once. Germline CDR1 is MRHNA and CDR2 is SNTAGT. V lost 5 bases and J lost 4, with 11 bases in between. The CDR3 is 13 residues long. Sequences were derived from PBMCs, mostly from graft donor cells, sampled 360 days after TCRalphabeta/CD19-depleted stem cell transplant. The receptor was isolated from a male patient under 18 who had a stem cell transplant for acute myeloid leukemia, so the T cells may come from the graft donor. The chain couples TRBV6-4 to TRBJ1-1; D may be TRBD1 (5 bases). CDR3 in DNA: TGTGCCAGCAGTAGCGAAAGGGGCACTGAAGCTTTCTTT. It specifies CASSSERGTEAFF.